This TCR beta chain was found in a study of monozygotic twins with inflammatory bowel disease. Study results and limitations: The existence of one strong signal or clonotype linked to IBD lacked support. Similarity of repertoires did not differ between concordant and discordant twins, possibly from limited power.

Germline V CDR1 and CDR2: LGHDT, YNNKEL (reference sequence). This CDR3 is 13 amino acids long. TCRalpha along with TCRbeta cDNA was subjected to two nested PCRs lasting about 16 and 10 cycles. Reanalyzing the 5' RACE reads, TCRdb keeps one entry per CDR3 protein, without DNA. The sample's table shows 400,000 to 500,000 distinct CDR3 sequences. About this clonotype itself: Its antigen is currently unknown.

Blood was drawn at around 2.5 ml per donor. This clonotype was sampled from a human donor with ulcerative colitis or Crohn's disease, or a healthy co-twin of an affected twin (not recorded which). The rearrangement joins TRBV3-1 to TRBJ1-1; TCRdb outputs TRBD1, but without DNA this stays unchecked. The sequencing sample was made of blood. The CDR3 region is CASSQAGGGKAFF.